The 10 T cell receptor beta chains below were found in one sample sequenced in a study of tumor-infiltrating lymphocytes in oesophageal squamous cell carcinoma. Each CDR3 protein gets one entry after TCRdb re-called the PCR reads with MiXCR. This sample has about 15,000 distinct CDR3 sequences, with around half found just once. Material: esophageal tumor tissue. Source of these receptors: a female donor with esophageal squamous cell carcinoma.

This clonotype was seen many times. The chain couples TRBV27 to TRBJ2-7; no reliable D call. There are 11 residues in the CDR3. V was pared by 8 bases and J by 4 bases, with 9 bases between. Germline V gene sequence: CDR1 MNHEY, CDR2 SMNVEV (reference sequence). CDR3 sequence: CASLGSYEQYF. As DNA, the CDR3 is TGTGCCAGCTTAGGGTCGTACGAGCAGTACTTC.

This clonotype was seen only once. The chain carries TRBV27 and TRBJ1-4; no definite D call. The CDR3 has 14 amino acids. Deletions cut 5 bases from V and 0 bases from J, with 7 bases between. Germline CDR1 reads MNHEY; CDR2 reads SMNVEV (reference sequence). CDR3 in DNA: TGTGCCAGCAGTCAAGTTGCAACTAATGAAAAACTGTTTTTT. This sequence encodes CASSQVATNEKLFF.

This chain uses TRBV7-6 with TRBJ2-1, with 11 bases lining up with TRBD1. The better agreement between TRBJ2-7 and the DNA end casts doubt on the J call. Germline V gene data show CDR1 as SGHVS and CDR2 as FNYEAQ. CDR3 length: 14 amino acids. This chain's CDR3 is CASRGQGASYEQYF. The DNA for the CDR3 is TGTGCCAGCAGAGGACAGGGGGCCTCCTACGAGCAGTACTTC.

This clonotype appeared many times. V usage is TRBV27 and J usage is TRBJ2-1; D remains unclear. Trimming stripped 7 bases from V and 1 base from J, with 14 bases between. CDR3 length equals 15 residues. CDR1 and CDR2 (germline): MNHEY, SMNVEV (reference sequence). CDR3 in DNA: TGTGCCAGCAAGAGAAAGGTGGAGTCCTACAATGAGCAGTTCTTC. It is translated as CASKRKVESYNEQFF.

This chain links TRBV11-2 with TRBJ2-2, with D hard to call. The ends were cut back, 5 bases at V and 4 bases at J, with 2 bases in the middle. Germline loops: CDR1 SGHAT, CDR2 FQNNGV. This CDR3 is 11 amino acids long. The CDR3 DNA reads TGTGCCAGCAGCATCACCGGGGAGCTGTTTTTT. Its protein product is CASSITGELFF.

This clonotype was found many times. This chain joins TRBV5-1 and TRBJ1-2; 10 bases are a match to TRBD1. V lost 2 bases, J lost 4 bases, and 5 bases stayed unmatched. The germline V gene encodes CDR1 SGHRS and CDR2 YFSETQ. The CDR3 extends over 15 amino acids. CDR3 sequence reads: CASSFSDRGSYGYTF. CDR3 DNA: TGCGCCAGCAGCTTTTCGGACAGGGGGAGCTATGGCTACACCTTC.

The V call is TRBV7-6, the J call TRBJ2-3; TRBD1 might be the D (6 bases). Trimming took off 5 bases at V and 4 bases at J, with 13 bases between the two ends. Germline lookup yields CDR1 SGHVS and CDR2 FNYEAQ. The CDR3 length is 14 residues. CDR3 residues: CASSALGHPDTQYF. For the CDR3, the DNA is TGTGCCAGCAGCGCCCTGGGACATCCAGATACGCAGTATTTT.

DNA for the CDR3: TGTGCCAGCAGTGACATATCCTATAATTCACCCCTCCACTTT. Amino acid sequence: CASSDISYNSPLHF. This sequence joins TRBV25-1 and TRBJ1-6; D is uncertain. CDR1 and CDR2 from the germline V gene are MGHDK and SYGVNS. V was shortened by 3 bases and J by 1 base, with 4 bases between the two germline ends. The CDR3 sequence is 14 residues long.

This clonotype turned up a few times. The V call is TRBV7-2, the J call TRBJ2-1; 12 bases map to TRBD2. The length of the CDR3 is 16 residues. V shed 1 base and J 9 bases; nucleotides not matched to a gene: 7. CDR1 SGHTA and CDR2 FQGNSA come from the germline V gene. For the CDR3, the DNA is TGTGCCAGCAGCTTAGTGACTAGCGGGAGATTCGCTGAGCAGTTCTTC. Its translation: CASSLVTSGRFAEQFF.

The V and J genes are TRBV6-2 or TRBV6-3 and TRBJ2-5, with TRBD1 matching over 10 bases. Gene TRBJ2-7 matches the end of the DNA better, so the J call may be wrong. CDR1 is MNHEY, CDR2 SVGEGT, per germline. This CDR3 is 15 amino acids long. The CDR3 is CASSSGTGVFSEQYF. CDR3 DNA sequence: TGTGCCAGCAGTTCCGGGACAGGGGTTTTTAGCGAGCAGTACTTC.